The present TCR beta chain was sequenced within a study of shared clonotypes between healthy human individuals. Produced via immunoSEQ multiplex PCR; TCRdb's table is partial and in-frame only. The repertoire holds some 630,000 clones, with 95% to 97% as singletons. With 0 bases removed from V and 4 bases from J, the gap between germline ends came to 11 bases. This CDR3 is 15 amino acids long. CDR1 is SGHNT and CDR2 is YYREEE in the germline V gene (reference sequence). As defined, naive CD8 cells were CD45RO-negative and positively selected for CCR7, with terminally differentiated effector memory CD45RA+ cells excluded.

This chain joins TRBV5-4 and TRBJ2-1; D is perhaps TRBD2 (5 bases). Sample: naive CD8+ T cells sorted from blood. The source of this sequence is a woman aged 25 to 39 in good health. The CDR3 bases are TGTGCCAGCAGCTTGGCCGGCTCGGGGTACAATGAGCAGTTCTTC. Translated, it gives CASSLAGSGYNEQFF.